This entry features one T cell receptor beta chain sequence. Data came from immunoSEQ multiplex PCR; TCRdb stores just in-frame clones and leaves some out. The sample shows 90,000 to 120,000 clones, approximately 90% of them seen only once. The data were taken from a study of blood T cell repertoires in COVID-19. CDR3 length equals 13 residues. Germline-derived CDR1 and CDR2 are SGHTA and FQGNSA. Trimming took 5 bases from V and 4 from J, leaving 11 bases between them. Sample: peripheral blood. The V and J genes are TRBV7-2 and TRBJ2-5, with D possibly matching TRBD2 (7 bases). The sequence was obtained from a man between 60 and 70 years old with acute or convalescent COVID-19. CDR3 sequence: CASSRGARETQYF. The CDR3 region has the DNA TGTGCCAGCAGCCGGGGGGCTCGAGAGACCCAGTACTTC.